These T cell receptor beta chains were read from a single sample in a study of T-cell reconstitution after alpha-beta-depleted transplantation in children. MiXCR, applied by TCRdb to the PCR reads, yields one record per CDR3 protein. The data contain about 120,000 distinct CDR3 sequences, 10% of them singletons. The sequenced sample was PBMCs, obtained before TCRalphabeta/CD19-depleted stem cell transplant. The origin of the receptors is a boy between 2 and 10 years old with acute lymphoblastic leukemia, due to receive a stem cell transplant. Both conserved end residues are part of each CDR3. D genes are given only for firm matches. Not all rows give a size; the values are once, few, many and, for expanded clones, a class.

V: TRBV20-1
J: TRBJ2-5
D: NA
size: many
CDR3: CSARIQQETQYF
DNA: TGCAGTGCTAGAATACAGCAAGAGACCCAGTACTTC

V: TRBV20-1
J: TRBJ1-2
D: NA
size: NA
CDR3: CSARDWGNGYTF
DNA: TGCAGTGCTAGAGATTGGGGGAATGGCTACACCTTC

V: TRBV5-1
J: TRBJ2-1
D: TRBD2
size: many
CDR3: CASSGASGRSYNEQFF
DNA: TGCGCCAGCAGCGGGGCTAGCGGGAGGTCCTACAATGAGCAGTTCTTC

V: TRBV18
J: TRBJ2-2
D: NA
size: NA
CDR3: CASSPLVTSGELFF
DNA: TGTGCCAGCTCACCACTTGTCACGTCCGGGGAGCTGTTTTTT

V: TRBV7-2
J: TRBJ2-5
D: TRBD1
size: few
CDR3: CASSLEGQVRETQYF
DNA: TGTGCCAGCAGCTTAGAAGGACAGGTCCGGGAGACCCAGTACTTC

V: TRBV12-3/TRBV12-4
J: TRBJ2-4
D: TRBD2
size: many
CDR3: CASSLTSGRASSKNIQYF
DNA: TGTGCCAGCAGCCTCACTAGCGGGAGGGCCTCGTCCAAAAACATTCAGTACTTC

V: TRBV5-4
J: TRBJ2-2
D: TRBD2
size: NA
CDR3: CASSLRAGDPFGNTGELFF
DNA: TGTGCCAGCAGCTTGAGGGCGGGAGACCCCTTTGGGAACACCGGGGAGCTGTTTTTT

V: TRBV6-1
J: TRBJ1-2
D: TRBD1
size: NA
CDR3: CASSLDRVYGYTF
DNA: TGTGCCAGCAGCCTGGACAGGGTTTATGGCTACACCTTC

V: TRBV6-1
J: TRBJ1-5
D: NA
size: few
CDR3: CASSLGQGGNQPQHF
DNA: TGTGCCAGCAGCCTAGGGCAGGGCGGCAATCAGCCCCAGCATTTT

V: TRBV20-1
J: TRBJ2-7
D: NA
size: NA
CDR3: CSVPRSSSYEQYF
DNA: TGCAGTGTTCCTAGATCTAGTTCCTACGAGCAGTACTTC

V: TRBV12-3/TRBV12-4
J: TRBJ1-2
D: TRBD1
size: NA
CDR3: CASSSQQGAWGYTF
DNA: TGTGCCAGCAGCTCGCAGCAGGGGGCCTGGGGCTACACCTTC

V: TRBV10-3
J: TRBJ1-1
D: TRBD1
size: NA
CDR3: CATTQGAVTEAFF
DNA: TGTGCCACCACCCAGGGGGCTGTTACTGAAGCTTTCTTT

V: TRBV5-1
J: TRBJ1-4
D: TRBD1
size: NA
CDR3: CASSPNGQAQGEKLFF
DNA: TGCGCCAGCAGCCCCAACGGACAGGCCCAGGGTGAAAAACTGTTTTTT

V: TRBV20-1
J: TRBJ2-7
D: TRBD2
size: many
CDR3: CSAPSGRKGYEQYF
DNA: TGCAGTGCTCCCAGCGGGAGGAAAGGCTACGAGCAGTACTTC

V: TRBV25-1
J: TRBJ2-7
D: TRBD1
size: NA
CDR3: CASSELVGVGRGRGGSEQYF
DNA: TGTGCCAGCAGTGAATTGGTCGGGGTCGGCAGGGGGCGAGGAGGTAGCGAGCAGTACTTC

V: TRBV18
J: TRBJ2-1
D: TRBD2
size: NA
CDR3: CASSPPTSGRVKNEQFF
DNA: TGTGCCAGCTCACCACCTACTAGCGGGAGAGTCAAGAATGAGCAGTTCTTC

V: TRBV28
J: TRBJ1-1
D: NA
size: NA
CDR3: CASSLIQGNTEAFF
DNA: TGTGCCAGCAGTTTAATTCAGGGCAACACTGAAGCTTTCTTT

V: TRBV11-1
J: TRBJ2-5
D: NA
size: many
CDR3: CASSFPQEHRVLRETQYF
DNA: TGTGCCAGCAGCTTTCCCCAAGAACACCGGGTCTTGCGAGAGACCCAGTACTTC

V: TRBV12-3/TRBV12-4
J: TRBJ2-7
D: NA
size: many
CDR3: CASSPVTGQAHEQYF
DNA: TGTGCCAGCAGCCCGGTAACGGGTCAGGCCCACGAGCAGTACTTC

V: TRBV20-1
J: TRBJ2-1
D: TRBD2
size: many
CDR3: CSAPGTSGRDSSYNEQFF
DNA: TGCAGTGCCCCAGGGACTAGCGGGAGGGACAGCTCCTACAATGAGCAGTTCTTC

V: TRBV20-1
J: TRBJ2-1
D: TRBD2
size: many
CDR3: CSAVGLAAYNEQFF
DNA: TGCAGTGCGGTAGGACTAGCGGCCTACAATGAGCAGTTCTTC

V: TRBV9
J: TRBJ2-2
D: NA
size: NA
CDR3: CASSVGVGTGELFF
DNA: TGTGCCAGCAGCGTTGGGGTCGGCACCGGGGAGCTGTTTTTT

V: TRBV12-3/TRBV12-4
J: TRBJ2-1
D: NA
size: few
CDR3: CASSLVRDEQFF
DNA: TGTGCCAGCAGTTTAGTCCGGGATGAGCAGTTCTTC

V: TRBV11-1
J: TRBJ2-1
D: TRBD1
size: few
CDR3: CASSPGTALYNEQFF
DNA: TGTGCCAGCAGCCCAGGGACAGCCCTTTACAATGAGCAGTTCTTC

V: TRBV20-1
J: TRBJ2-5
D: TRBD2
size: many
CDR3: CSAAGTSRKTQYF
DNA: TGCAGTGCCGCCGGGACTAGCCGGAAGACCCAGTACTTC

V: TRBV2
J: TRBJ2-7
D: NA
size: many
CDR3: CASSEGARMSEQYF
DNA: TGTGCCAGCAGTGAAGGGGCTCGGATGTCCGAGCAGTACTTC

V: TRBV20-1
J: TRBJ2-5
D: TRBD1
size: many
CDR3: CSARQIRGLRETQYF
DNA: TGCAGTGCGAGGCAAATAAGGGGGCTGCGGGAGACCCAGTACTTC

V: TRBV18
J: TRBJ2-3
D: NA
size: few
CDR3: CASSPGRSVADTQYF
DNA: TGTGCCAGCTCACCCGGGCGGTCAGTAGCAGATACGCAGTATTTT

V: TRBV24-1
J: TRBJ2-1
D: NA
size: many
CDR3: CATSVRTNSYNEQFF
DNA: TGTGCCACCAGTGTCCGAACTAACTCCTACAATGAGCAGTTCTTC

V: TRBV5-1
J: TRBJ2-7
D: TRBD1
size: NA
CDR3: CASSLVRGTGDGEQYF
DNA: TGCGCCAGCAGCTTGGTTCGGGGGACAGGGGACGGCGAGCAGTACTTC

V: TRBV5-5
J: TRBJ2-7
D: NA
size: NA
CDR3: CASSWQISYEQYF
DNA: TGTGCCAGCAGCTGGCAGATCTCCTACGAGCAGTACTTC

V: TRBV5-4
J: TRBJ2-5
D: TRBD2
size: few
CDR3: CASSWGDSGPQETQYF
DNA: TGTGCCAGCAGCTGGGGGGATAGCGGGCCACAAGAGACCCAGTACTTC

V: TRBV5-1
J: TRBJ2-7
D: NA
size: NA
CDR3: CASRTGSSYEQYF
DNA: TGCGCCAGCAGAACAGGGTCTTCCTACGAGCAGTACTTC

V: TRBV20-1
J: TRBJ2-1
D: NA
size: many
CDR3: CSAGGRSYNEQFF
DNA: TGCAGTGCAGGGGGTCGGTCCTACAATGAGCAGTTCTTC

V: TRBV7-9
J: TRBJ2-5
D: NA
size: few
CDR3: CASSLPRAVEETQYF
DNA: TGTGCCAGCAGCTTACCCCGGGCTGTTGAAGAGACCCAGTACTTC

V: TRBV24-1
J: TRBJ2-1
D: NA
size: NA
CDR3: CATSDPGRNEQFF
DNA: TGTGCCACCAGTGATCCCGGTAGGAATGAGCAGTTCTTC

V: TRBV27
J: TRBJ1-2
D: NA
size: many
CDR3: CASSYEGNYGYTF
DNA: TGTGCCAGCAGTTACGAGGGGAACTATGGCTACACCTTC

V: TRBV5-1
J: TRBJ1-1
D: NA
size: few
CDR3: CASSLRGRTEAFF
DNA: TGCGCCAGCAGCTTAAGGGGGAGGACTGAAGCTTTCTTT

V: TRBV5-4
J: TRBJ1-1
D: NA
size: many
CDR3: CASSLAHSYTEAFF
DNA: TGTGCCAGCAGCTTGGCCCATTCGTACACTGAAGCTTTCTTT

V: TRBV4-1
J: TRBJ2-2
D: TRBD2
size: many
CDR3: CASSQLALAGSTGELFF
DNA: TGCGCCAGCAGCCAGCTGGCTCTAGCGGGAAGCACCGGGGAGCTGTTTTTT

V: TRBV5-1
J: TRBJ2-2
D: NA
size: many
CDR3: CASSLGVASLTGELFF
DNA: TGCGCCAGCAGCTTGGGTGTGGCTAGCCTCACCGGGGAGCTGTTTTTT